This is a list of T cell receptor beta chains from one sample in a study of OX40 agonist ivuxolimab in advanced cancers. Profiled with immunoSEQ multiplex PCR; TCRdb holds only in-frame clones, not every one. The table has 61,000 or so clones, around 83% seen once. Material: CD4+ or CD8+ T cells sorted from blood, obtained in a trial of the OX40 agonist ivuxolimab. The source of these receptors is an adult with an advanced solid tumor such as melanoma, head and neck, liver or kidney cancer. The CDR3 runs from the conserved cysteine through the conserved F or W. Fields, in order: D gene, clone size, V gene, J gene, CDR3 DNA, CDR3 protein. The D gene is left open where the match is weak. The size of a clone is reported for some rows only, either as once, few or many, or as a class for expanded clones.

>TRBD2|.|TRBV7-2|TRBJ2-5
TGTGCCAGCAGCTTGCCGGGGGGGCAAGGGACCCAGTACTTC
CASSLPGGQGTQYF
>.|.|TRBV5-4|TRBJ2-2
TGTGCCAGCAGCTTGGGAGATAGAACAGACGCCGGGGAGCTGTTTTTT
CASSLGDRTDAGELFF
>TRBD1|.|TRBV2|TRBJ2-7
TGTGCCAGCAGTCAACAGGGGAGCGAGCAGTACTTC
CASSQQGSEQYF
>.|.|TRBV2|TRBJ2-2
TGTGCCAGCAGTGACCTCGGGGTAGGGACCGGGGAGCTGTTTTTT
CASSDLGVGTGELFF
>.|.|TRBV7-2|TRBJ1-2
TGTGCCAGCAGCCCGATCGCAGGGGCTGGCTACACCTTC
CASSPIAGAGYTF
>.|.|TRBV2|TRBJ2-7
TGTGCCAGCAGTGAAGCGCGGTCTAGCTCCTACGAGCAGTACTTC
CASSEARSSSYEQYF
>TRBD1|.|TRBV6-1|TRBJ1-5
TGTGCCAGCAGTGAGTCGGGACAGGCAAATCAGCCCCAGCATTTT
CASSESGQANQPQHF
>.|.|TRBV19|TRBJ1-5
TGTGCCAGTAGGGGCCAGTCCCCCAATCAGCCCCAGCATTTT
CASRGQSPNQPQHF
>.|.|TRBV30|TRBJ1-5
TGTGCCTGGGACTTGGGAACACACGATCAGCCCCAGCATTTT
CAWDLGTHDQPQHF
>TRBD2|once|TRBV6-5|TRBJ2-7
TGTGCCAGCAGTTACTCTCGACTAGCTTACTACGAGCAGTACTTC
CASSYSRLAYYEQYF
>.|few|TRBV5-4|TRBJ1-2
TGTGCCAGCAGCGTCGGACAGCTTGAGGTTGGCTACACCTTC
CASSVGQLEVGYTF
>TRBD2|.|TRBV28|TRBJ2-3
TGTGCCAGCAGTTGGGAGGGCTCCGATACGCAGTATTTT
CASSWEGSDTQYF